The 28 T cell receptor beta chains below all came from one sample that was sequenced in a study of beta chain features in type 1 diabetes. Investigators reverse transcribed all isolated RNA, so they sequenced expressed TCRB transcripts. The method was immunoSEQ multiplex PCR; TCRdb's version includes in-frame clones alone and lacks a portion of them. Among around 150,000 clones, roughly 8% were seen once, and the ten largest hold about 0.5%. Their antigens are not known. Findings and caveats of the study: Type 1 diabetes patients had TCRB CDR3s that were shorter (moderately but significantly so) in all four CD4+ subsets.

What was sequenced was central memory CD4+ T cells from blood. The receptors were sampled from a young woman with type 1 diabetes.

This clone showed up just a few times. V is TRBV27 and J is TRBJ1-1; D is possibly TRBD1 (5 bases). Trimming shortened V by 3 bases and J by 6 bases, and 11 bases separated the two germline ends. This CDR3 comprises 13 residues. CDR1 MNHEY and CDR2 SMNVEV come from the germline V gene (reference sequence). As DNA, the CDR3 is TGTGCCAGCAGTTTGCAGGGTAGGCCTGAAGCTTTCTTT. Amino acid sequence: CASSLQGRPEAFF.

This clone has just a few counts. V is TRBV11-2 and J is TRBJ2-7; D call uncertain. CDR1 is SGHAT and CDR2 is FQNNGV in the germline V gene. The CDR3 contains 12 residues. Trimming took off 3 bases at V and 4 bases at J, with 7 bases between the two ends. The CDR3 nucleotides are TGTGCCAGCAGCTTCCAGGAATACGAGCAGTACTTC. As protein: CASSFQEYEQYF.

This chain's CDR3 is CASIEVGPNTEAFF. CDR3 nucleotides: TGTGCCAGCATAGAGGTGGGGCCGAACACTGAAGCTTTCTTT. V usage is TRBV9 and J usage is TRBJ1-1; the D gene is possibly TRBD1 (5 bases). Germline loops: CDR1 SGDLS, CDR2 YYNGEE. V shed 6 bases and J shed 1 base, with 13 bases lying between them. CDR3 size: 14 residues.

This clone was counted only a few times. The chain joins TRBV5-4 to TRBJ2-1; D is perhaps TRBD2 (6 bases). The V gene's germline CDR1 is SGHNT and CDR2 YYREEE (reference sequence). V shed 4 bases and J shed 0 bases, with 14 bases lying between them. The CDR3 runs to 16 residues. The CDR3 reads CASSHDAGSSYNEQFF. CDR3 nucleotides: TGTGCCAGCAGCCATGATGCGGGAAGCTCCTACAATGAGCAGTTCTTC.

The chain carries TRBV5-6 and TRBJ1-1; 7 bases agree with TRBD1. Germline V gene sequence: CDR1 SGHDT, CDR2 YYEEEE. V was clipped by 0 bases and J by 5 bases; unmatched bases: 7. This CDR3 is 15 amino acids long. As DNA, the CDR3 is TGTGCCAGCAGCTTGGGGCAGGGGGTGGGTACTGAAGCTTTCTTT. Protein product: CASSLGQGVGTEAFF.

This clone was counted a few times. This chain joins TRBV9 and TRBJ2-5, with D possibly matching TRBD1 (5 bases). This CDR3 spans 16 amino acids. V was trimmed by 4 bases and J by 1 base, leaving 17 bases between them. CDR1 and CDR2 (germline): SGDLS, YYNGEE. The CDR3 here is CASSPLYVTGQETQYF. CDR3 DNA sequence: TGTGCCAGCAGCCCGCTTTACGTAACAGGCCAAGAGACCCAGTACTTC.

This clone was detected only a few times. V usage is TRBV5-1 and J usage is TRBJ2-2, with 13 positions matching TRBD2. The junction had 14 bases not matched to a gene; V was cut back by 2 bases and J by 1 base. The CDR3 spans 21 residues. Looked up from germline, CDR1 is SGHRS and CDR2 is YFSETQ. CDR3 residues: CASSLARLAGGLSLNTGELFF. CDR3 DNA sequence: TGCGCCAGCAGCTTAGCGAGACTAGCGGGAGGCCTTTCACTGAACACCGGGGAGCTGTTTTTT.

This chain connects TRBV27 to TRBJ2-5; 7 nucleotides align to TRBD1. Germline trimming cut 4 bases from V and 7 bases from J; bases unmatched to any gene: 6. The CDR3 sequence is 13 residues long. CDR1 and CDR2 (germline): MNHEY, SMNVEV (reference sequence). The CDR3 DNA sequence: TGTGCCAGCAGTTCACAGGGGACGTTGACCCAGTACTTC. Its protein is CASSSQGTLTQYF.

V gene TRBV4-3 combines with J gene TRBJ1-1, with 7 bases that match TRBD1. Germline values: CDR1 LGHNA, CDR2 YSLEER. V lost 4 bases, J lost 8 bases, and 4 bases stayed unmatched. The CDR3 sequence is 12 residues long. The CDR3 spells CASSLGTAEAFF. For the CDR3, the DNA is TGCGCCAGCAGCCTAGGGACAGCCGAAGCTTTCTTT.

The chain recombines TRBV5-6 with TRBJ2-1; D might be TRBD2 (6 bases). There are 12 residues in the CDR3. V was clipped by 2 bases and J by 10 bases, with 10 bases between them. Germline assignment: CDR1 SGHDT and CDR2 YYEEEE. The CDR3 loop reads CASSFLAGEQFF. The CDR3 bases are TGTGCCAGCAGCTTCCTTGCGGGGGAGCAGTTCTTC.

The sample holds a few counts of this clone. The CDR3 protein is CASSVVPGTYEQYF. DNA of the CDR3: TGTGCCAGCAGCGTAGTCCCAGGGACCTACGAGCAGTACTTC. The chain employs TRBV9 and TRBJ2-7, with a tentative D call TRBD1 (5 bases). Germline V gene sequence: CDR1 SGDLS, CDR2 YYNGEE. Deletions cut 0 bases from V and 2 bases from J, with 9 bases between. The CDR3 spans 14 residues.

CDR3 nucleotides: TGTGCCAGCTCACCACTCGGGGACAATGAGCAGTTCTTC. It codes for CASSPLGDNEQFF. The rearrangement uses TRBV18 and TRBJ2-1; TRBD2 might be the D (5 bases). The CDR3 length is 13 residues. Trimming took 1 base from V and 5 from J, leaving 6 bases between them. In germline, CDR1 is KGHSH, CDR2 LQKENI.

This clone was seen more than once but under ten times. V gene TRBV7-2 combines with J gene TRBJ1-2; 8 positions match TRBD1. This CDR3 is built from 13 residues. The V gene's germline CDR1 is SGHTA and CDR2 FQGNSA. With V trimmed by 8 bases and J by 4 bases, 6 bases remained unmatched. The CDR3 region is CASSQDRAYGYTF. For the CDR3, the DNA is TGTGCCAGCTCCCAGGACAGGGCCTATGGCTACACCTTC.

V gene TRBV4-1 combines with J gene TRBJ2-2, with TRBD2 matching over 16 bases. From germline, CDR1 is MGHRA and CDR2 YSYEKL. CDR3 length equals 19 residues. Trimming removed 2 bases from V and 1 base from J; junction bases left unmatched: 4. The CDR3: CASSQTGTSGRGNTGELFF. CDR3 coding DNA: TGCGCCAGCAGCCAAACCGGGACTAGCGGGAGGGGGAACACCGGGGAGCTGTTTTTT.

This clone was detected a few times. This CDR3 reads CASSAGQTLNQPQHF. The CDR3 coding sequence is TGTGCCAGCTCAGCGGGCCAAACTCTTAATCAGCCCCAGCATTTT. The chain couples TRBV18 to TRBJ1-5, with no clear D. Germline CDR1 KGHSH, CDR2 LQKENI. Between the trimmed V and J ends, which lost 5 bases and 4 bases, there was a span of 15 bases. The CDR3 totals 15 residues.

The chain has TRBV4-3 and TRBJ2-6, with 9 bases fitting TRBD1. Germline V gene lookup returns CDR1 LGHNA and CDR2 YSLEER. The CDR3 is 18 residues long. Germline trimming cut 6 bases from V and 0 bases from J; bases unmatched to any gene: 9. The CDR3 spells CASRPRDRDLSGANVLTF. The DNA for the CDR3 is TGCGCCAGCAGACCCCGGGACAGGGACCTCTCTGGGGCCAACGTCCTGACTTTC.

V is TRBV29-1 and J is TRBJ2-5, with D possibly being TRBD2 (6 bases). The CDR3 is made up of 13 amino acids. CDR1 and CDR2 from the germline V gene are SQVTM and ANQGSEA. The CDR3 region has the DNA TGCAGGGTAACCGGGGGTGATGGGGAGACCCAGTACTTC. Translation gives CRVTGGDGETQYF.

V usage is TRBV11-2 and J usage is TRBJ1-4; weak D call: TRBD1 (5 bases). Trimming pared 4 bases from V and 7 bases from J, leaving 10 bases between. Per the germline V gene, CDR1 is SGHAT and CDR2 is FQNNGV. This CDR3 comprises 13 residues. The CDR3 nucleotides read TGTGCCAGCAGCTCGACAGCTGGTGAAAAACTGTTTTTT. Its translation is CASSSTAGEKLFF.

There are many counts of this clone. V is TRBV9 and J is TRBJ2-7; 8 bases line up with TRBD2. The germline V gene has CDR1 SGDLS and CDR2 YYNGEE. Trimming at V came to 0 bases and at J to 4 bases, leaving 3 bases not matched to a gene. The CDR3 is 14 amino acids. This chain's CDR3 is CASSVDSGSYEQYF. Written as DNA, the CDR3 is TGTGCCAGCAGCGTAGACAGCGGGAGTTACGAGCAGTACTTC.

The J gene is TRBJ1-1, the V gene TRBV15, with TRBD1 identical over 8 bases. This CDR3 has 17 residues. After removal of 0 bases from V and 1 base from J, the junction contained 7 bases not matched to a gene. Looked up from germline, CDR1 is LNHNV and CDR2 is YYDKDF (reference sequence). The CDR3 coding sequence is TGTGCCACCAGCAGAGAGGCGCAGGGGGCGGGGAACACTGAAGCTTTCTTT. This gives the protein CATSREAQGAGNTEAFF.

J is TRBJ2-3 and V is TRBV18; 7 bases are a match to TRBD2. V was clipped by 2 bases and J by 1 base; unmatched bases: 3. The CDR3 extends over 15 amino acids. Germline CDR1 and CDR2: KGHSH and LQKENI. CDR3 nucleotide sequence: TGTGCCAGCTCACCAGACGGACTAGGCACAGATACGCAGTATTTT. Residues: CASSPDGLGTDTQYF.

The rearrangement links TRBV4-2 to TRBJ2-1; 8 bases fit TRBD1. V trimming: 4 bases; J trimming: 0 bases; junction bases outside the gene matches: 2. CDR1 and CDR2 (germline): LGHNA, YNFKEQ. The CDR3 runs to 15 residues. The DNA of the CDR3 is TGTGCCAGCAGCCTGACAGGGGTCTCCTACAATGAGCAGTTCTTC. It is translated as CASSLTGVSYNEQFF.

This clone was found a few times. The CDR3 region has the DNA TGTGCCAGCAGCAAGGGAGGGTTCATGACTAATGAAAAACTGTTTTTT. It codes for CASSKGGFMTNEKLFF. V is TRBV7-8 and J is TRBJ1-4; D call uncertain. Trimming shortened V by 5 bases and J by 2 bases, and 15 bases separated the two germline ends. In germline, CDR1 is SGHVS, CDR2 FQNEAQ. The CDR3 has 16 amino acids.

This clone was counted only a few times. This chain links TRBV10-3 with TRBJ2-7, with 7 bases identical to TRBD2. There are 16 residues in the CDR3. V gave up 4 bases and J gave up 5 bases; unmatched junction bases: 14. The germline V gene encodes CDR1 ENHRY and CDR2 SYGVKD. CDR3 amino acids: CAISGRSSGGEDEQYF. Written as DNA, the CDR3 is TGTGCCATCAGTGGACGGTCGTCGGGAGGCGAAGACGAGCAGTACTTC.

The CDR3: CASSLKQDNIQYF. The CDR3, as DNA: TGTGCCAGCAGTTTAAAGCAGGATAACATTCAGTACTTC. The V call is TRBV28, the J call TRBJ2-4; no clear D. Germline CDR1 reads MDHEN; CDR2 reads SYDVKM. The CDR3 covers 13 residues. With 2 bases removed from V and 7 bases from J, the gap between germline ends came to 9 bases.

With regard to this clone: The same CDR3 can be traced to other DNA sequences in this sample. The chain links TRBV19 to TRBJ2-7; 8 nucleotides align to TRBD1. The ends lost 4 bases at V and 0 bases at J; junction bases unmatched: 2. The CDR3 runs 14 residues. Per the germline V gene, CDR1 is LNHDA and CDR2 is SQIVND (reference sequence). The CDR3 nucleotides are TGTGCCAGTAGTACGGGACAGGACTCCTACGAGCAGTACTTC. The encoded protein is CASSTGQDSYEQYF.

V gene TRBV5-1 combines with J gene TRBJ2-1, with D possibly being TRBD2 (6 bases). The CDR3 has 13 amino acids. The germline gives CDR1 SGHRS, CDR2 YFSETQ. V lost 4 bases, J lost 7 bases, and 12 bases lay in between. CDR3 residues: CASSPSVRNEQFF. Here the CDR3 DNA reads TGCGCCAGCAGCCCTAGCGTAAGGAATGAGCAGTTCTTC.

This chain uses TRBV21-1 with TRBJ1-1. TRBV21-1 constitutes a pseudogene. There are 11 residues in the CDR3. The CDR3 region is CAGDGSAEAFF. CDR3 nucleotides: TGTGCTGGGGACGGGAGCGCTGAAGCTTTCTTT.